One and the same sample provided the 30 T cell receptor beta chains below, sequenced in a study of T cell clonotyping in hematopoietic cell transplantation. Here immunoSEQ multiplex PCR was the method, and the copy in TCRdb shows in-frame clones only, minus some. Among about 14,000 clones listed, around 97% were seen once. The sample here was peripheral blood mononuclear cells, taken 30 days after allogeneic stem cell transplant. The receptors were gathered from a female patient in her fifties or sixties who had an allogeneic stem cell transplant from an unrelated donor, so T cells may come from the graft donor. Some clones in this sample may be carry-over from other donors' samples.

The rearrangement links TRBV5-4 to TRBJ2-5; 10 nucleotides match TRBD2. The length of the CDR3 is 18 residues. The V gene's germline CDR1 is SGHNT and CDR2 YYREEE (reference sequence). The ends lost 0 bases at V and 5 bases at J; junction bases unmatched: 13. The CDR3 spells CASSLGGSGGALLETQYF. CDR3 bases: TGTGCCAGCAGCTTGGGTGGGAGCGGGGGGGCCTTGTTGGAGACCCAGTACTTC.

The CDR3 DNA reads as TGTGCTAGTGGAAACACTGAAGCTTTCTTT. Encoded protein: CASGNTEAFF. This sequence joins TRBV12-5 and TRBJ1-1; D remains unclear. The CDR3 length is 10 residues. Deletions cut 6 bases from V and 2 bases from J, with 1 base between. Per the germline V gene, CDR1 is LGHNT and CDR2 is FRNRAP.

The CDR3 DNA reads as TGTGCCAGCAGTGGGGCAAGGGGGCAGAGGGGCTACACCTTC. Its protein product is CASSGARGQRGYTF. J is TRBJ1-2 and V is TRBV27; TRBD1 aligns across 7 bases. From germline, CDR1 is MNHEY and CDR2 SMNVEV (reference sequence). J lost 8 bases, V lost 5 bases, and 11 bases had no gene match. CDR3 size: 14 residues.

The chain has TRBV6-5 and TRBJ2-6; D is unclear. V lost 6 bases to trimming and J lost 4 bases, with 13 bases between them. This CDR3 has 15 residues. CDR1 and CDR2 (germline): MNHEY, SVGAGI. CDR3 DNA: TGTGCCAGCAGGACCCAACGTCAAGGGGCCAACGTCCTGACTTTC. This codes for CASRTQRQGANVLTF.

This chain links TRBV28 with TRBJ1-4; TRBD1 matches 11 bases. There are 15 residues in the CDR3. The germline V gene has CDR1 MDHEN and CDR2 SYDVKM. V lost 6 bases, J lost 7 bases, and 7 bases stayed unmatched. CDR3 coding DNA: TGTGCCAGCAGGCCAACCGGGACAGGGGGTGAAAAACTGTTTTTT. Translated: CASRPTGTGGEKLFF.

J is TRBJ2-2 and V is TRBV9; D is unresolved. V shed 0 bases and J shed 2 bases, with 5 bases lying between them. This CDR3 has 14 amino acids. The germline V gene encodes CDR1 SGDLS and CDR2 YYNGEE. The CDR3 loop is CASSVAVNTGELFF. CDR3 sequence (DNA): TGTGCCAGCAGCGTAGCGGTTAACACCGGGGAGCTGTTTTTT. Full variable domain (missing parts from reference TRBV9 and TRBJ2-2): DSGVTQTPKHLITATGQRVTLRCSPRSGDLSVYWYQQSLDQGLQFLIQYYNGEERAKGNILERFSAQQFPDLHSELNLSSLELGDSALYFCASSVAVNTGELFFGEGSRLTVL.

The V call is TRBV29-1, the J call TRBJ1-1, with D unclear. Germline CDR1 reads SQVTM; CDR2 reads ANQGSEA. The CDR3 totals 14 residues. Between the trimmed V and J ends, which lost 1 base and 1 base, there was a span of 10 bases. CDR3 in amino acids: CSVEVRGSNTEAFF. The CDR3 nucleotides are TGCAGCGTTGAAGTCCGGGGATCGAACACTGAAGCTTTCTTT.

The chain carries TRBV6-4 and TRBJ1-2; D is uncertain. Germline V CDR1 and CDR2: MRHNA, SNTAGT. The ends were cut back, 2 bases at V and 10 bases at J, with 17 bases in the middle. The CDR3 sequence is 14 residues long. The CDR3 is CASSDLPEGPIYTF. CDR3 coding DNA: TGTGCCAGCAGTGACCTCCCAGAGGGTCCTATCTACACCTTC.

This clone was detected once. Here the CDR3 DNA reads TGTGCCAGCAGGGCAGGGGGGGGAAACTATGGCTACACCTTC. Translation gives CASRAGGGNYGYTF. The chain employs TRBV6-6 and TRBJ1-2, with 7 bases aligning to TRBD1. Trimming took 6 bases from V and 2 from J; bases not matched to a gene: 6. This CDR3 spans 14 amino acids. The germline gives CDR1 MNHNY, CDR2 SVGAGI (reference sequence).

The V call is TRBV6-4, the J call TRBJ2-1; D is possibly TRBD2 (6 bases). This CDR3 has 13 amino acids. Trimming pared 5 bases from V and 1 base from J, leaving 6 bases between. The germline V gene encodes CDR1 MRHNA and CDR2 SNTAGT. CDR3: CASSSGSYNEQFF. CDR3 sequence (DNA): TGTGCCAGCAGTAGCGGGTCCTACAATGAGCAGTTCTTC.

The chain links TRBV2 to TRBJ1-2; a possible D gene is TRBD1 (6 bases). This CDR3 region has 14 residues. Trimming left V 8 bases short and J 6 bases short, with 19 bases between. Germline CDR1 SNHLY, CDR2 FYNNEI. The CDR3 bases are TGTGCCAGCGGGGGCGAGCCACAAACTAATGGCTACACCTTC. Amino acids: CASGGEPQTNGYTF. Full variable domain (rest looked up from reference TRBV2 and TRBJ1-2): EPEVTQTPSHQVTQMGQEVILRCVPISNHLYFYWYRQILGQKVEFLVSFYNNEISEKSEIFDDQFSVERPDGSNFTLKIRSTKLEDSAMYFCASGGEPQTNGYTFGSGTRLTVV.

The J gene is TRBJ2-3, the V gene TRBV7-9; TRBD2 aligns across 7 bases. Germline CDR1 reads SEHNR; CDR2 reads FQNEAQ (reference sequence). CDR3 length: 16 residues. The trim removed 5 bases at V and 4 bases at J, leaving 12 bases unmatched. The CDR3 region has the DNA TGTGCCAGCAGCCACCGGACTGCGGGGGATTCAGATACGCAGTATTTT. Translating gives CASSHRTAGDSDTQYF.

The chain has TRBV6-1 and TRBJ2-7; TRBD1 matches 12 bases. Germline-derived CDR1 and CDR2 are MNHNS and SASEGT. This CDR3 comprises 15 residues. Trimming at V came to 8 bases and at J to 5 bases, leaving 10 bases not matched to a gene. Written as DNA, the CDR3 is TGTGCCAGCCGGGAGGTGGGGACAGGGGGCGACGAGCAGTACTTC. Protein product: CASREVGTGGDEQYF.

J is TRBJ2-7 and V is TRBV28; D is uncertain. The germline V gene has CDR1 MDHEN and CDR2 SYDVKM. V was pared by 6 bases and J by 0 bases, with 9 bases between. This CDR3 is built from 13 residues. The CDR3 DNA is TGTGCCAGCAGCCCCTCGATCTCCTACGAGCAGTACTTC. This codes for CASSPSISYEQYF.

The chain is built from TRBV5-6 and TRBJ2-1; D unresolved. V dropped 2 bases and J dropped 3 bases, with 3 bases sitting between them. This CDR3 spans 12 amino acids. The V gene's germline CDR1 is SGHDT and CDR2 YYEEEE. The CDR3 region has the DNA TGTGCCAGCAGCTTCGACTACAATGAGCAGTTCTTC. Amino acid sequence: CASSFDYNEQFF. Full variable domain (outside the CDR3, taken from reference TRBV5-6 and TRBJ2-1): DAGVTQSPTHLIKTRGQQVTLRCSPKSGHDTVSWYQQALGQGPQFIFQYYEEEERQRGNFPDRFSGHQFPNYSSELNVNALLLGDSALYLCASSFDYNEQFFGPGTRLTVL.

This clone was seen only a few times. The chain links TRBV5-1 to TRBJ1-4; maybe TRBD1 (6 bases). The germline V gene has CDR1 SGHRS and CDR2 YFSETQ. Trimming took off 7 bases at V and 1 base at J, with 14 bases between the two ends. This CDR3 has 15 residues. The chain's CDR3 is CASAGGRLTNEKLFF. In nucleotides, the CDR3 is TGCGCCAGCGCCGGGGGGCGCTTAACTAATGAAAAACTGTTTTTT.

The chain is built from TRBV7-6 and TRBJ1-5; 7 bases align to TRBD1. Germline V CDR1 and CDR2: SGHVS, FNYEAQ. Trimming removed 5 bases from V and 11 bases from J; junction bases left unmatched: 9. The CDR3 sequence is 13 residues long. CDR3 amino acids: CASSQEQGVAQHF. The CDR3 DNA follows: TGTGCCAGCAGCCAAGAGCAGGGGGTGGCCCAGCATTTT.

The chain carries TRBV6-5 and TRBJ2-1; 7 nucleotides match TRBD2. The CDR3 totals 15 residues. After removal of 6 bases from V and 5 bases from J, the junction contained 10 bases not matched to a gene. CDR1 and CDR2 (germline): MNHEY, SVGAGI. DNA for the CDR3: TGTGCCAGCAGGTCTCGGGGGGTTAGAGACAATGAGCAGTTCTTC. It specifies CASRSRGVRDNEQFF.

The rearrangement uses TRBV6-5 and TRBJ1-5; perhaps TRBD1 as D (6 bases). V was cut by 6 bases and J by 6 bases, with 12 bases left in between. There are 13 residues in the CDR3. Germline CDR1 and CDR2: MNHEY and SVGAGI. The CDR3 nucleotides are TGTGCCAGCAGCGACAGGCGAAGTCAGCCCCAGCATTTT. Translation gives CASSDRRSQPQHF.

The DNA for the CDR3 is TGCGCCAGCAGCTTGGGACAGGGGGCAAGCACAGATACGCAGTATTTT. The encoded protein is CASSLGQGASTDTQYF. This sequence joins TRBV5-1 and TRBJ2-3; 10 bases line up with TRBD1. Germline values: CDR1 SGHRS, CDR2 YFSETQ. Unmatched junction bases numbered 1, after V lost 0 bases and J lost 0 bases. There are 16 residues in the CDR3.

The V call is TRBV30, the J call TRBJ2-2; 9 bases align to TRBD1. The CDR3 length is 15 residues. Germline trimming cut 4 bases from V and 6 bases from J; bases unmatched to any gene: 9. CDR1 is GTSNPN and CDR2 is SVGIG in the germline V gene (reference sequence). CDR3 nucleotide sequence: TGTGCCTGGACACCCGGGACAGGGTTAGCCGGGGAGCTGTTTTTT. Protein sequence: CAWTPGTGLAGELFF.

The chain combines TRBV9 with TRBJ1-4; 7 nucleotides agree with TRBD1. The V gene end was trimmed by 2 bases and the J gene end by 4 bases; junction bases not matched to a gene: 5. Germline V gene sequence: CDR1 SGDLS, CDR2 YYNGEE. The CDR3 covers 15 residues. The CDR3 region is CASSVGQLINEKLFF. The CDR3 DNA is TGTGCCAGCAGCGTGGGACAGCTAATTAATGAAAAACTGTTTTTT.

The chain employs TRBV6-5 and TRBJ1-1, with 7 nucleotides matching TRBD1. CDR3 length: 14 residues. V was clipped by 5 bases and J by 1 base; unmatched bases: 4. From germline, CDR1 is MNHEY and CDR2 SVGAGI. The CDR3 nucleotides read TGTGCCAGCAGTGACCGGGACAGGAACACTGAAGCTTTCTTT. Protein: CASSDRDRNTEAFF.

The chain links TRBV29-1 to TRBJ1-1, with TRBD1 matching over 8 bases. J lost 4 bases, V lost 7 bases, and 14 bases had no gene match. The CDR3 is 15 residues long. Germline V gives CDR1 SQVTM, CDR2 ANQGSEA. CDR3 region: CSATSTGQGITEAFF. CDR3 bases: TGCAGCGCCACATCCACCGGACAGGGTATCACTGAAGCTTTCTTT.

The chain employs TRBV6-6 and TRBJ2-1; 7 nucleotides match TRBD1. The V and J ends lost 7 bases and 7 bases, in that order; junction bases with no gene match: 10. Looked up from germline, CDR1 is MNHNY and CDR2 is SVGAGI (reference sequence). This CDR3 spans 14 amino acids. CDR3 sequence reads: CASTRTGAGNEQFF. In DNA, the CDR3 is TGTGCCAGCACCCGAACAGGGGCAGGTAATGAGCAGTTCTTC.

V is TRBV6-5 and J is TRBJ2-1; no clear D. The germline CDR1 and CDR2 sequences are MNHEY and SVGAGI. Trimming cost V 6 bases and J 11 bases, with 11 bases left between them. The CDR3 is made up of 11 amino acids. Here the CDR3 reads CASSRDKQQFF. CDR3 coding DNA: TGTGCCAGCAGCCGTGACAAGCAGCAGTTCTTC.

This chain's CDR3 is CASSLASGGADTQYF. DNA for the CDR3: TGCGCCAGCAGCTTGGCTAGCGGGGGGGCCGATACGCAGTATTTT. This chain uses TRBV5-1 with TRBJ2-3, with 12 bases lining up with TRBD2. The CDR3 totals 15 residues. Germline CDR1 is SGHRS and CDR2 is YFSETQ. V was pared by 0 bases and J by 6 bases, with 2 bases of the junction left unmatched.

This chain joins TRBV19 and TRBJ1-5, with D unresolved. The CDR3 runs to 14 residues. In germline, CDR1 is LNHDA, CDR2 SQIVND (reference sequence). V lost 3 bases, J lost 7 bases, and 13 bases lay in between. Here the CDR3 reads CASSIQVSRQPQHF. In nucleotides, the CDR3 is TGTGCCAGTAGTATTCAGGTCTCGAGACAGCCCCAGCATTTT.

J is TRBJ1-2 and V is TRBV5-1, with D possibly matching TRBD1 (6 bases). The germline V gene encodes CDR1 SGHRS and CDR2 YFSETQ. Trimming stripped 4 bases from V and 4 bases from J, with 17 bases between. CDR3 length: 15 amino acids. CDR3 in amino acids: CASSLTGQEGYGYTF. CDR3 in DNA: TGCGCCAGCAGCCTTACAGGGCAGGAGGGCTATGGCTACACCTTC. Combining the CDR3 with reference TRBV5-1 and TRBJ1-2 gives the whole variable domain KAGVTQTPRYLIKTRGQQVTLSCSPISGHRSVSWYQQTPGQGLQFLFEYFSETQRNKGNFPGRFSGRQFSNSRSEMNVSTLELGDSALYLCASSLTGQEGYGYTFGSGTRLTVV.

The V call is TRBV7-9, the J call TRBJ1-2; D remains unclear. Germline CDR1 SEHNR, CDR2 FQNEAQ (reference sequence). The CDR3 runs 11 residues. V gave up 7 bases and J gave up 2 bases, with 5 bases separating them. The CDR3 DNA reads TGTGCCAGCAAGCTCAACTATGGCTACACCTTC. This codes for CASKLNYGYTF.